Listed here is a single T cell receptor (beta chain). The source of the sample is a study of blood T cell repertoires in COVID-19. The CDR3 sequence is 13 residues long. Germline assignment: CDR1 SNHLY and CDR2 FYNNEI. V was pared by 8 bases and J by 6 bases, with 13 bases between. Assay: immunoSEQ multiplex PCR; the TCRdb copy retains only in-frame clones and omits some. The table includes 150,000 to 200,000 clones, over 80% detected once. This clonotype originated in a middle-aged woman with COVID-19, enrolled during active disease. The chain joins TRBV2 to TRBJ2-2, with D perhaps TRBD1 (5 bases). The sequenced sample consisted of peripheral blood. In DNA form, the CDR3 reads TGTGCCAGCGCCCCAGGGTTGGCCGGGGAGCTGTTTTTT. Amino acid sequence: CASAPGLAGELFF.